The sequence of this T cell receptor beta chain was determined in a study of cytomegalovirus exposure and HLA in healthy donors. Note on this clone: Its antigen is not identified.

General study points: One later analysis, an examination of the approximately 130 validation repertoires, found that first-cohort TCR clusters tended to co-occur in them. Investigators reported some 150 TCR beta chains as tied to cytomegalovirus.

Germline CDR1 LNHDA, CDR2 SQIVND (reference sequence). The CDR3 totals 13 residues. V lost 10 bases, J lost 1 base, and 10 bases lay in between. Method: immunoSEQ multiplex PCR; TCRdb's copy keeps in-frame clones and lacks some. The data hold about 150,000 clones, with 94% observed a single time. Sequencing was done on a sample of PBMCs. The J gene is TRBJ2-2, the V gene TRBV19; D unclear. The source of this sequence is a man in his late teens or twenties in good health and CMV-seropositive. In nucleotides, the CDR3 is TGTGCCACCCACAGCAGGAACACCGGGGAGCTGTTTTTT. It yields the protein CATHSRNTGELFF.